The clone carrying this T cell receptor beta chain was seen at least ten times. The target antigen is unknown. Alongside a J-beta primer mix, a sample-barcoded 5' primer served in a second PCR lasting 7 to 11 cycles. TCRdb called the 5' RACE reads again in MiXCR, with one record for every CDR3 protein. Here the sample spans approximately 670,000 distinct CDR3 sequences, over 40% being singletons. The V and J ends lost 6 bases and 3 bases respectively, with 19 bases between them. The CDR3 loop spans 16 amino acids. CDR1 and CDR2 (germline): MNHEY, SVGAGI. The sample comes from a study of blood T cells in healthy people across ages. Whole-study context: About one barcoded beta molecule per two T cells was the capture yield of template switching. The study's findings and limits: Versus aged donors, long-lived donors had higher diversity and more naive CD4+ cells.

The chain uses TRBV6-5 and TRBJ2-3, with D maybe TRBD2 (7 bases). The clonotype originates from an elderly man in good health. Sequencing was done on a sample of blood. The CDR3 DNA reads TGTGCCAGCAGGGGGGGGCGACTAGCCCAGACAGATACGCAGTATTTT. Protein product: CASRGGRLAQTDTQYF.